This T cell receptor (beta chain) was recovered during a study of shared clonotypes between healthy human individuals. Here immunoSEQ multiplex PCR was the method, and the copy in TCRdb shows in-frame clones only, minus some. This sample has some 1.5 million clones, with 95% to 99% found just once. The CDR3 is 15 residues long. Germline assignment: CDR1 ENHRY and CDR2 SYGVKD. After removal of 4 bases from V and 4 bases from J, the junction contained 9 bases not matched to a gene. This chain connects TRBV10-3 to TRBJ2-7; 8 bases are a match to TRBD1. Material for sequencing was naive CD4+ T cells sorted from blood. Stated subset: CD45RA+ positively selected. The clonotype originates from a man aged 30 to 45 in good health. The CDR3 region is CAISVQWDRSYEQYF. CDR3 in DNA: TGTGCCATCAGTGTCCAATGGGACAGGAGTTACGAGCAGTACTTC.